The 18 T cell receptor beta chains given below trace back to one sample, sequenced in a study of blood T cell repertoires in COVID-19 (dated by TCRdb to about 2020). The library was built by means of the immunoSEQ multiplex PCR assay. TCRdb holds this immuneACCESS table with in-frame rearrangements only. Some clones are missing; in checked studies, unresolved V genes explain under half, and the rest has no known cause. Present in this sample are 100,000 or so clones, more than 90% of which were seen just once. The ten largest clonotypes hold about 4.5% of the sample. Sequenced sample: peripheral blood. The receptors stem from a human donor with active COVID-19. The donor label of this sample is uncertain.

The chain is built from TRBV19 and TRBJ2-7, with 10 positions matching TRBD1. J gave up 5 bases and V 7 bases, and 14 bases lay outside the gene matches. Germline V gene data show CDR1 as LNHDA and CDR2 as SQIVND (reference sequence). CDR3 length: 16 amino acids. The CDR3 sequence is CASNEGLGTGDHEQYF. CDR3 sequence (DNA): TGTGCCAGTAATGAGGGCTTAGGGACAGGGGACCACGAGCAGTACTTC.

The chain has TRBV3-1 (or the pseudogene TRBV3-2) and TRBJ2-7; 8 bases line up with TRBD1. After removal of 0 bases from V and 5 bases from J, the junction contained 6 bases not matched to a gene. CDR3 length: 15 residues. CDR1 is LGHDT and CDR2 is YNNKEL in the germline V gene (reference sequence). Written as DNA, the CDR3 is TGTGCCAGCAGCCAAGATCAGGCAGGGGGCAACGAGCAGTACTTC. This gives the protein CASSQDQAGGNEQYF.

CDR3 amino acids: CASSPTGTVITYEQYF. In nucleotides, the CDR3 is TGTGCCAGCAGCCCGACCGGGACAGTAATAACCTACGAGCAGTACTTC. The V call is TRBV11-2, the J call TRBJ2-7, with TRBD1 matching 7 bases. This CDR3 contains 16 residues. Germline CDR1 is SGHAT and CDR2 is FQNNGV. The V and J ends lost 5 bases and 2 bases, in that order; junction bases with no gene match: 12.

The CDR3 region has the DNA TGCGCCAGCAGCTTGCGGCAGGGGGCATGGGAAGCTTTCTTT. Translated: CASSLRQGAWEAFF. This chain uses TRBV5-1 with TRBJ1-1; the match to TRBD1 covers 8 bases. Losses at the gene ends were 1 base for V and 8 bases for J; bases not matched to a gene: 7. This CDR3 has 14 residues. CDR1 and CDR2 (germline): SGHRS, YFSETQ.

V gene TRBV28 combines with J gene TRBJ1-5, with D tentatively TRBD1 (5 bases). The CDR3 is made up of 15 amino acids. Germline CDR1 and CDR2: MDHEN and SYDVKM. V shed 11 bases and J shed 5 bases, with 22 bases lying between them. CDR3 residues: CASRIGGGVYQPQHF. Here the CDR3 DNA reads TGTGCCTCACGAATCGGGGGAGGGGTCTATCAGCCCCAGCATTTT.

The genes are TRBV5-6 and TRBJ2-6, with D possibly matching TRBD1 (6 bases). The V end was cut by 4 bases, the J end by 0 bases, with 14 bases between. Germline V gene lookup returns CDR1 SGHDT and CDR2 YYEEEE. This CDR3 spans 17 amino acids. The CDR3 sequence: CASSMTGYPSGANVLTF. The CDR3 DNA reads TGTGCCAGCAGCATGACAGGCTATCCCTCTGGGGCCAACGTCCTGACTTTC.

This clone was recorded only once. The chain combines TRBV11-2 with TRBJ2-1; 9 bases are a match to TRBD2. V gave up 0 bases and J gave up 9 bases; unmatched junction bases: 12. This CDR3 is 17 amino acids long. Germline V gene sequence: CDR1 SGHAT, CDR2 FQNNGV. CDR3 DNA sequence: TGTGCCAGCAGCTTAGATGTTACTAGCGGGTCAGCGGGTGAGCAGTTCTTC. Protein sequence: CASSLDVTSGSAGEQFF.

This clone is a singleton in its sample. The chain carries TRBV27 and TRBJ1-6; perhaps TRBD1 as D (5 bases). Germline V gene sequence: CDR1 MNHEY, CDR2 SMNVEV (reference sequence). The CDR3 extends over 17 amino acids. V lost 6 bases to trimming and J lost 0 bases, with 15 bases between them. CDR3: CASSFSGLSSYNSPLHF. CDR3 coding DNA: TGTGCCAGCAGCTTCTCGGGACTGAGCTCCTATAATTCACCCCTCCACTTT.

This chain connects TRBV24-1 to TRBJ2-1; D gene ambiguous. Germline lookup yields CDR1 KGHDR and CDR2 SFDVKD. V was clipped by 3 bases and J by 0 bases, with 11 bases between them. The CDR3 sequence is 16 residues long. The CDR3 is CATSDRGSTSYNEQFF. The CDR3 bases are TGTGCCACCAGTGATCGAGGTTCGACCTCCTACAATGAGCAGTTCTTC.

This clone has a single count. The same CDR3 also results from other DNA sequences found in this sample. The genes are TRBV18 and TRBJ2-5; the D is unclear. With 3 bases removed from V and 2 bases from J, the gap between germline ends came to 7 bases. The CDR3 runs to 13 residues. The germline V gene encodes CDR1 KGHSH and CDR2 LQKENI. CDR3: CASSPGRQETQYF. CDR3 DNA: TGTGCCAGCTCACCTGGCAGGCAAGAGACCCAGTACTTC. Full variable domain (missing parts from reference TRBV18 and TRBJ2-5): NAGVMQNPRHLVRRRGQEARLRCSPMKGHSHVYWYRQLPEEGLKFMVYLQKENIIDESGMPKERFSAEFPKEGPSILRIQQVVRGDSAAYFCASSPGRQETQYFGPGTRLLVL.

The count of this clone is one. DNA of the CDR3: TGTGCCAGCAGCTTAACGTATGCTAGCGGGATTAGCACAGATACGCAGTATTTT. Translating it yields CASSLTYASGISTDTQYF. The chain links TRBV3-1 (or the pseudogene TRBV3-2) to TRBJ2-3, with 9 bases aligning to TRBD2. This CDR3 comprises 18 residues. With 5 bases clipped from V and 0 bases from J, the junction kept 12 bases outside the gene matches. CDR1 LGHDT and CDR2 YNNKEL come from the germline V gene (reference sequence).

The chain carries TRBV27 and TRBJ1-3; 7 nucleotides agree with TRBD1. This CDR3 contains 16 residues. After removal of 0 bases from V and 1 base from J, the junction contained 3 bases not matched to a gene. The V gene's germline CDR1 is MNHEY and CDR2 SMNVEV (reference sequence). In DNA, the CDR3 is TGTGCCAGCAGTTTATCGGCAGGGGGGTCTGGAAACACCATATATTTT. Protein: CASSLSAGGSGNTIYF.

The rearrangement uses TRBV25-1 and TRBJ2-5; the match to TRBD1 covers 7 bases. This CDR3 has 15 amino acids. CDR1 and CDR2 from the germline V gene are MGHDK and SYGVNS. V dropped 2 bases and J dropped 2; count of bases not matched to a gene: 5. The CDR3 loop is CASSEPTGEQETQYF. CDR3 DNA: TGTGCCAGCAGTGAACCTACAGGGGAACAAGAGACCCAGTACTTC.

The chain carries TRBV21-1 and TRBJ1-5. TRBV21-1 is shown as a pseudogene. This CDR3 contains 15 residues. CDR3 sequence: CASSKVRPGREPQHF. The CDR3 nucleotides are TGTGCCAGCAGCAAAGTTCGGCCAGGGAGGGAGCCCCAGCATTTT.

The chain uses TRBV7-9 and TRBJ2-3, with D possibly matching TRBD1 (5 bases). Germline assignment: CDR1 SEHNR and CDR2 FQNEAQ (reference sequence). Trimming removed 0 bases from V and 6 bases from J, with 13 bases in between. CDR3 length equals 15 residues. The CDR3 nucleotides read TGTGCCAGCAGCTTAGCTGAAGGGGCGGCGGATACGCAGTATTTT. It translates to CASSLAEGAADTQYF.

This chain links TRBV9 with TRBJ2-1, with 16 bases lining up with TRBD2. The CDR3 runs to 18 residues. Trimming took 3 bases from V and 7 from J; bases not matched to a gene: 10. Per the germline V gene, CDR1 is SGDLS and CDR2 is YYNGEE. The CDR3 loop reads CASSAGLAGGPVMNEQFF. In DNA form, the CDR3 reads TGTGCCAGCAGCGCGGGACTAGCGGGGGGGCCTGTCATGAATGAGCAGTTCTTC.

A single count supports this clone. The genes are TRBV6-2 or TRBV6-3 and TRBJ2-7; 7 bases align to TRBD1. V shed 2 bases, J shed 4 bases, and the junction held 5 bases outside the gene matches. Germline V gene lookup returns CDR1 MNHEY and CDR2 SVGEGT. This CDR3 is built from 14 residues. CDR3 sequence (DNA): TGTGCCAGCAGTTACAATAACAGGGGTTACGAGCAGTACTTC. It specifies CASSYNNRGYEQYF.

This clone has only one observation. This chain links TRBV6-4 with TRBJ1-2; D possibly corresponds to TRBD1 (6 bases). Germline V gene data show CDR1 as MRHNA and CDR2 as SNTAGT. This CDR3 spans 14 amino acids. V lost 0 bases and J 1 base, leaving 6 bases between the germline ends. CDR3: CASSDSDSNYGYTF. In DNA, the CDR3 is TGTGCCAGCAGTGACTCGGACAGTAACTATGGCTACACCTTC.